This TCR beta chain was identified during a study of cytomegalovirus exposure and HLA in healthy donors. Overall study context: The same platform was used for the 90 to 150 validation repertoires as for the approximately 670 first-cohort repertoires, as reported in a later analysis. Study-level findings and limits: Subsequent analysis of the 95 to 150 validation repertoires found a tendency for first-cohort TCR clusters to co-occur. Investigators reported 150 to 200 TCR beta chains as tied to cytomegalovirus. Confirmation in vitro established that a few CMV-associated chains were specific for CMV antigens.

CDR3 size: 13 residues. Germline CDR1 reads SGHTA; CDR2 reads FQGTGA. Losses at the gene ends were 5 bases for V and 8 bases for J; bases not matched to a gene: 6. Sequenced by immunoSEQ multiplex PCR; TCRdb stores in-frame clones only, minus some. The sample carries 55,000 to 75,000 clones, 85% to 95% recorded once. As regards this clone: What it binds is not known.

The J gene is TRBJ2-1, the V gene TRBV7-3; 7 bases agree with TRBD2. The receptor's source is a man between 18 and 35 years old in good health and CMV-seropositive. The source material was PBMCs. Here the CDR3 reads CASSIGLEDEQFF. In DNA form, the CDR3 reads TGTGCCAGCAGCATCGGACTAGAGGATGAGCAGTTCTTC. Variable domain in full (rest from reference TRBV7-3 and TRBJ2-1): GAGVSQTPSNKVTEKGKYVELRCDPISGHTALYWYRQSLGQGPEFLIYFQGTGAADDSGLPNDRFFAVRPEGSVSTLKIQRTERGDSAVYLCASSIGLEDEQFFGPGTRLTVL.